This TCR beta chain was identified in a study of T cell repertoires in cytomegalovirus infection. A word on this clonotype: Its antigen is not known.

V lost 4 bases to trimming and J lost 6 bases; unmatched junction nucleotides: 20. CDR1 and CDR2 from the germline V gene are SGHTA and FQGNSA. This CDR3 comprises 20 residues. MiXCR, run by TCRdb on the reads, gives a single entry per CDR3 protein. The sample lists approximately 350,000 distinct CDR3 sequences, roughly 34% occurring once. The chain employs TRBV7-2 and TRBJ2-5; TRBD2 matches at 13 bases. The sequences come from cultured PBMCs, collected from culture after CMV antigen stimulation. The receptor was derived from a human donor in good health (CMV status not recorded). Some clones in this sample may be carry-over from other donors' samples. CDR3 sequence reads: CASSYPQGVARTSGSQTQYF. The DNA for the CDR3 is TGTGCCAGCAGCTATCCTCAGGGTGTTGCGCGGACTAGCGGGAGTCAGACCCAGTACTTC.